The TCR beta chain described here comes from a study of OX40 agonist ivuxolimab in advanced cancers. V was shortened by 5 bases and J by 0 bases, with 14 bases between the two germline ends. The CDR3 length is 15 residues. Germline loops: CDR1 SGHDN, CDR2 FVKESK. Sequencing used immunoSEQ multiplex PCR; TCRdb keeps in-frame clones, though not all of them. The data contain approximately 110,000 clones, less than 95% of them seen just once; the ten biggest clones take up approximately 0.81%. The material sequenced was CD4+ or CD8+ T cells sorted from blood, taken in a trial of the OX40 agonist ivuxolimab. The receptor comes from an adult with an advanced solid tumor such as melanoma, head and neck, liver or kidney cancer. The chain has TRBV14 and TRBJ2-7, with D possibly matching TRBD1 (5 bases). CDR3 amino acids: CASSGWGRLSYEQYF. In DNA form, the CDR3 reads TGTGCCAGCAGCGGCTGGGGCCGACTCTCCTACGAGCAGTACTTC.